This T cell receptor (beta chain) is from a study of blood T cell repertoires in COVID-19. Measured with immunoSEQ multiplex PCR; TCRdb has only the in-frame clones, and not every one. The sample holds fewer than 100,000 clones, around 83% seen once. V was pared by 4 bases and J by 4 bases, with 8 bases between. CDR1 is LGHNA and CDR2 is YSLEER in the germline V gene. CDR3 length: 13 amino acids. The source is a woman aged 50 to 65 with acute or convalescent COVID-19. V gene TRBV4-3 combines with J gene TRBJ2-1; no firm D call. The sample was peripheral blood. The CDR3 nucleotides read TGCGCCAGCAGCCGACAACCTTACAATGAGCAGTTCTTC. Amino acids: CASSRQPYNEQFF.